The TCR beta chain described here comes from a study of CD4 T cell repertoires in COVID-19. Study outcomes and limitations: Two or all three memory subsets shared several highly expanded SARS-CoV-2-reactive clonotypes.

Sample share makes this clone large. Antigen unknown. Profiling relied on immunoSEQ multiplex PCR, and the TCRdb table lists in-frame clones only, not all of them. The sample holds 600 to 800 clones, approximately 7.5% seen once. Recombinant SARS-CoV-2 spike or nucleoprotein, presented by autologous monocytes, stimulated the CFSE-labeled cells. These patients had recovered from COVID-19 ranging mild to severe. The CDR3 covers 15 residues. Trimming stripped 2 bases from V and 0 bases from J, with 8 bases between. Germline V CDR1 and CDR2: ENHRY, SYGVKD. V and J are TRBV10-3 and TRBJ1-3; unclear D gene. The TCR comes from a human donor who had COVID-19. The sample in question was circulating follicular helper CD4+ T cells, cultured in vitro, obtained after recovery from COVID-19. As DNA, the CDR3 is TGTGCCATCAGTGAGACAGACCTCTCTGGAAACACCATATATTTT. Amino acid sequence: CAISETDLSGNTIYF.